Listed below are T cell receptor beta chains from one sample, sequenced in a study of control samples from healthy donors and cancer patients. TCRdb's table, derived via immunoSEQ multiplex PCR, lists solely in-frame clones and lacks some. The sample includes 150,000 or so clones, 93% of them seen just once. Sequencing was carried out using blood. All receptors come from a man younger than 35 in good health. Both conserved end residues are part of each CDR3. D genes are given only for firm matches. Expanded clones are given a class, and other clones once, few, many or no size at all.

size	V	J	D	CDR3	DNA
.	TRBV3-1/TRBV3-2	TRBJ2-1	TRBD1	CASSLTGQNNEQFF	TGTGCCAGCAGCCTGACAGGGCAGAACAATGAGCAGTTCTTC
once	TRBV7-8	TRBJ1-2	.	CASSRRTADNYGYTF	TGTGCCAGCAGCCGCCGGACAGCAGATAACTATGGCTACACCTTC
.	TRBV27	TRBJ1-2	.	CASSPGNNYGYTF	TGTGCCAGCAGTCCAGGGAATAACTATGGCTACACCTTC
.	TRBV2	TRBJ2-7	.	CASKGRTILYEQYF	TGTGCCAGCAAAGGCAGGACCATCCTCTACGAGCAGTACTTC
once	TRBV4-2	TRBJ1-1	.	CASSPRGHREGTTEAFF	TGTGCCAGCAGCCCGCGTGGGCACCGCGAGGGAACCACTGAAGCTTTCTTT
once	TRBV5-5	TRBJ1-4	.	CASSLQPDLHRATNEKLFF	TGTGCCAGCAGCTTGCAGCCCGATCTCCATAGGGCAACTAATGAAAAACTGTTTTTT
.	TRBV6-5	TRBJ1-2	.	CASSYSGAATYGYTF	TGTGCCAGCAGTTACTCGGGGGCGGCTACCTATGGCTACACCTTC
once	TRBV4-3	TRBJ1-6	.	CASSQDSYNSPLHF	TGCGCCAGCAGCCAAGACAGCTATAATTCACCCCTCCACTTT
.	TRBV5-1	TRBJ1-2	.	CASSRTGSGYTF	TGCGCCAGCAGCCGAACAGGGAGTGGCTACACCTTC
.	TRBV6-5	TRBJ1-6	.	CASSSSRVLNSPLHF	TGTGCCAGCAGTTCCTCCCGGGTCCTGAATTCACCCCTCCACTTT
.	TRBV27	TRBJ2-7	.	CASRAWSNLNEQYF	TGTGCCAGCAGAGCTTGGTCAAACCTTAACGAGCAGTACTTC
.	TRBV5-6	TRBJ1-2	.	CASSLDVWERPYGYTF	TGTGCCAGCAGCTTGGACGTTTGGGAGAGGCCCTATGGCTACACCTTC
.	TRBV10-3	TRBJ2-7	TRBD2	CAIQRGLGESYEQYF	TGTGCCATCCAACGGGGACTAGGTGAATCCTACGAGCAGTACTTC
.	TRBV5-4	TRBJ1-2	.	CASSSTLGRGEDYGYTF	TGTGCCAGCAGCTCGACTTTGGGTCGGGGGGAGGACTATGGCTACACCTTC
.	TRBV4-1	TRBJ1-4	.	CASSQGGSSEKLFF	TGCGCCAGCAGCCAAGGCGGGTCGAGTGAAAAACTGTTTTTT
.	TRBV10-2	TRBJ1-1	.	CASRPNDGGSAFF	TGCGCCAGCAGGCCCAATGACGGGGGGTCAGCTTTCTTT
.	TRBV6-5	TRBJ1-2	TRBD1	CASRPGTVLGGTF	TGTGCCAGCAGACCCGGGACAGTGCTTGGGGGAACCTTC
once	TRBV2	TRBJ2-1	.	CASLRRRTDYNEQFF	TGTGCCAGCCTACGGCGGCGGACTGACTACAATGAGCAGTTCTTC
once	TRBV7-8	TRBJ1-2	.	CASSPWEANYGYTF	TGTGCCAGCAGCCCATGGGAGGCCAACTATGGCTACACCTTC
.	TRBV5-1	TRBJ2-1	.	CASSESPQRVYNEQFF	TGCGCCAGCAGTGAATCACCCCAGCGGGTGTACAATGAGCAGTTCTTC
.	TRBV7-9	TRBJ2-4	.	CASSLGVAKNIQYF	TGTGCCAGCAGCTTAGGGGTAGCCAAAAACATTCAGTACTTC
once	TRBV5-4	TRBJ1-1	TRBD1	CASSLTGANTEAFF	TGTGCCAGCAGCTTGACAGGGGCGAACACTGAAGCTTTCTTT
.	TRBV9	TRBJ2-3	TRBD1	CASSSSDHRQGGTDTQYF	TGTGCCAGCAGCTCCTCCGATCACCGACAGGGAGGCACAGATACGCAGTATTTT
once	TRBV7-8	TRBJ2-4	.	CASSLAPAGKNIQYF	TGTGCCAGCAGCTTAGCCCCGGCAGGCAAAAACATTCAGTACTTC
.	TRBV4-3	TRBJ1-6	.	CASSQARQGNSPLHF	TGCGCCAGCAGCCAAGCCCGGCAGGGGAATTCACCCCTCCACTTT
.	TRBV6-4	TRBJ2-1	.	CASSTTASEGGREQFF	TGTGCCAGCAGTACGACCGCGAGTGAGGGGGGCCGGGAGCAGTTCTTC
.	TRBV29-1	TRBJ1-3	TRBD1	CSVLGTGDSGNTIYF	TGCAGCGTCCTCGGGACAGGGGATTCTGGAAACACCATATATTTT